These T cell receptor beta chains were read from a single sample in a study of human T cells and chemical hapten exposure. TCRdb used MiXCR to reprocess the RACE reads, holding one entry per CDR3 protein. Of approximately 320,000 distinct CDR3 sequences listed, 5.5% were seen once; the top ten hold around 8%. The starting material was whole blood, obtained in connection with sensitization to the hapten diphenylcyclopropenone (DPC). The origin of the receptors is a woman aged 18-35 years with alopecia areata. Some clones in this sample may be carry-over from other donors' samples. Both conserved end residues are part of each CDR3. D genes are given only for firm matches. Rows may omit the clone size; those that give it use once, few, many or a size class.

D	size	V	J	CDR3	DNA
-	few	TRBV6-5	TRBJ1-1	CASSYSSLESAFF	TGTGCCAGCAGTTACTCGTCACTAGAATCGGCTTTCTTT
-	many	TRBV29-1	TRBJ1-1	CSVEFGEAFF	TGCAGCGTTGAGTTTGGTGAAGCTTTCTTT
-	many	TRBV11-2	TRBJ2-3	CASSLKLGTDTQYF	TGTGCCAGCAGCTTGAAACTTGGCACAGATACGCAGTATTTT
-	-	TRBV19	TRBJ2-6	CASSIPVREETDANVLTF	TGTGCCAGTAGTATTCCTGTCAGGGAGGAAACTGACGCCAACGTCCTGACTTTC
-	few	TRBV12-3/TRBV12-4	TRBJ1-3	CASSHTGSGGNTIYF	TGTGCCAGCAGCCATACAGGGTCTGGTGGAAACACCATATATTTT
-	many	TRBV18	TRBJ1-5	CASSGLLLSPNQPQHF	TGTGCCAGCTCAGGTCTCCTATTGAGCCCCAATCAGCCCCAGCATTTT
TRBD2	few	TRBV20-1	TRBJ2-2	CSARDPRTSGAGELFF	TGCAGTGCTAGAGATCCTCGGACTAGCGGGGCCGGGGAGCTGTTTTTT
-	many	TRBV29-1	TRBJ2-1	CSVDFGGKNEQFF	TGCAGCGTTGATTTTGGGGGGAAGAATGAGCAGTTCTTC
TRBD1	-	TRBV4-1	TRBJ1-2	CASSRTGDGGYTF	TGCGCCAGCAGCCGGACAGGCGACGGGGGCTACACCTTC
-	-	TRBV12-3/TRBV12-4	TRBJ1-6	CASSTGQNRSPLHF	TGTGCCAGCAGCACAGGACAAAATCGTTCACCCCTCCACTTT
-	many	TRBV12-3/TRBV12-4	TRBJ1-1	CASSRAAGEAEAFF	TGTGCCAGCAGTCGAGCCGCAGGGGAAGCTGAAGCTTTCTTT
-	many	TRBV6-6	TRBJ2-3	CASSSQGSDTQYF	TGTGCCAGCAGTTCTCAGGGGTCAGATACGCAGTATTTT
TRBD1	-	TRBV25-1	TRBJ2-1	CASTRDRGGNEQFF	TGTGCCAGCACCCGGGACAGGGGGGGGAATGAGCAGTTCTTC
-	many	TRBV9	TRBJ1-4	CASSVEEGREKLFF	TGTGCCAGCAGCGTAGAGGAGGGACGAGAAAAACTGTTTTTT
-	many	TRBV7-6	TRBJ2-6	CASSLGAGANVLTF	TGTGCCAGCAGCTTAGGGGCTGGGGCCAACGTCCTGACTTTC
TRBD1	few	TRBV20-1	TRBJ1-2	CSASRDRRFWANYGYTF	TGCAGTGCTAGCCGGGACAGGCGCTTTTGGGCTAACTATGGCTACACCTTC
TRBD1	many	TRBV6-2/TRBV6-3	TRBJ1-1	CAGGEQGETEAFF	TGTGCCGGAGGGGAACAGGGGGAGACTGAAGCTTTCTTT
-	medium-sized	TRBV6-6	TRBJ1-2	CASSPGGDLYGYTF	TGTGCCAGCAGTCCCGGGGGGGATCTCTATGGCTACACCTTC
-	medium-sized	TRBV24-1	TRBJ2-3	CATSGSAGTDTQYF	TGTGCCACCAGTGGGTCGGCCGGCACAGATACGCAGTATTTT
-	many	TRBV5-1	TRBJ2-3	CASSLDYNLDTQYF	TGCGCCAGCAGCTTGGATTATAACCTGGATACGCAGTATTTT
-	many	TRBV7-9	TRBJ2-7	CASSVGREEQYF	TGTGCCAGCAGCGTGGGACGGGAAGAGCAGTACTTC
-	few	TRBV19	TRBJ2-4	CASSMGTVAKNIQYF	TGTGCCAGTAGTATGGGGACGGTAGCCAAAAACATTCAGTACTTC
TRBD1	few	TRBV5-6	TRBJ2-7	CASSSDRGREQYF	TGTGCCAGCAGCTCTGACAGGGGACGAGAGCAGTACTTC
-	-	TRBV20-1	TRBJ2-5	CSARGREAQYF	TGCAGTGCTAGAGGCAGGGAAGCCCAGTACTTC
TRBD2	many	TRBV6-6	TRBJ2-7	CASRHTSGGAYEQYF	TGTGCCAGCAGACACACTAGCGGGGGGGCCTACGAGCAGTACTTC
-	-	TRBV6-2/TRBV6-3	TRBJ1-2	CASSSDRSNYGYTF	TGTGCCAGCAGTTCGGACAGATCTAACTATGGCTACACCTTC
TRBD1	many	TRBV20-1	TRBJ1-1	CSARPRDRGVLKRNTEAFF	TGCAGTGCTAGACCCCGGGACAGGGGGGTTTTAAAGAGGAACACTGAAGCTTTCTTT
-	once	TRBV6-5	TRBJ2-7	CASSRSGGRGYEQYF	TGTGCCAGCAGTAGGTCAGGAGGCAGAGGCTACGAGCAGTACTTC
-	few	TRBV27	TRBJ2-7	CASSLSLGPIVYEQYF	TGTGCCAGCAGTTTATCGTTAGGACCGATAGTGTACGAGCAGTACTTC